The 3 T cell receptor beta chains in this list originate from one sample, sequenced in a study of blood T cell repertoires in COVID-19. Some clones are missing from TCRdb's copy, which holds only in-frame ones; the method was immunoSEQ multiplex PCR. The sample lists a few hundred thousand clones; roughly four fifths were seen once. Specimen: PBMCs or T cells enriched from blood (not recorded which). These receptors came from a man between 45 and 60 years old who had recovered from COVID-19.

The V and J genes are TRBV5-1 and TRBJ2-3; D ambiguous. The length of the CDR3 is 12 residues. V was shortened by 2 bases and J by 2 bases, with 3 bases between the two germline ends. Germline CDR1 reads SGHRS; CDR2 reads YFSETQ. CDR3 region: CASSLATDTQYF. The CDR3 DNA is TGCGCCAGCAGCTTAGCCACAGATACGCAGTATTTT.

The chain couples TRBV25-1 to TRBJ2-7; tentative D call: TRBD1 (6 bases). The germline gives CDR1 MGHDK, CDR2 SYGVNS. V lost 11 bases, J lost 2 bases, and 13 bases lay in between. The length of the CDR3 is 12 residues. This CDR3 reads CASQRGTYEQYF. The CDR3 region has the DNA TGTGCCTCGCAGAGGGGGACCTACGAGCAGTACTTC.

This chain joins TRBV3-1 (or the pseudogene TRBV3-2) and TRBJ2-1; TRBD2 matches 13 bases. There are 16 residues in the CDR3. Trimming at V came to 4 bases and at J to 11 bases, leaving 11 bases not matched to a gene. Germline assignment: CDR1 LGHDT and CDR2 YNNKEL (reference sequence). The CDR3 protein is CASSPLAGLAGLQQFF. In DNA form, the CDR3 reads TGTGCCAGCAGCCCCCTTGCGGGACTAGCGGGACTACAGCAGTTCTTC.